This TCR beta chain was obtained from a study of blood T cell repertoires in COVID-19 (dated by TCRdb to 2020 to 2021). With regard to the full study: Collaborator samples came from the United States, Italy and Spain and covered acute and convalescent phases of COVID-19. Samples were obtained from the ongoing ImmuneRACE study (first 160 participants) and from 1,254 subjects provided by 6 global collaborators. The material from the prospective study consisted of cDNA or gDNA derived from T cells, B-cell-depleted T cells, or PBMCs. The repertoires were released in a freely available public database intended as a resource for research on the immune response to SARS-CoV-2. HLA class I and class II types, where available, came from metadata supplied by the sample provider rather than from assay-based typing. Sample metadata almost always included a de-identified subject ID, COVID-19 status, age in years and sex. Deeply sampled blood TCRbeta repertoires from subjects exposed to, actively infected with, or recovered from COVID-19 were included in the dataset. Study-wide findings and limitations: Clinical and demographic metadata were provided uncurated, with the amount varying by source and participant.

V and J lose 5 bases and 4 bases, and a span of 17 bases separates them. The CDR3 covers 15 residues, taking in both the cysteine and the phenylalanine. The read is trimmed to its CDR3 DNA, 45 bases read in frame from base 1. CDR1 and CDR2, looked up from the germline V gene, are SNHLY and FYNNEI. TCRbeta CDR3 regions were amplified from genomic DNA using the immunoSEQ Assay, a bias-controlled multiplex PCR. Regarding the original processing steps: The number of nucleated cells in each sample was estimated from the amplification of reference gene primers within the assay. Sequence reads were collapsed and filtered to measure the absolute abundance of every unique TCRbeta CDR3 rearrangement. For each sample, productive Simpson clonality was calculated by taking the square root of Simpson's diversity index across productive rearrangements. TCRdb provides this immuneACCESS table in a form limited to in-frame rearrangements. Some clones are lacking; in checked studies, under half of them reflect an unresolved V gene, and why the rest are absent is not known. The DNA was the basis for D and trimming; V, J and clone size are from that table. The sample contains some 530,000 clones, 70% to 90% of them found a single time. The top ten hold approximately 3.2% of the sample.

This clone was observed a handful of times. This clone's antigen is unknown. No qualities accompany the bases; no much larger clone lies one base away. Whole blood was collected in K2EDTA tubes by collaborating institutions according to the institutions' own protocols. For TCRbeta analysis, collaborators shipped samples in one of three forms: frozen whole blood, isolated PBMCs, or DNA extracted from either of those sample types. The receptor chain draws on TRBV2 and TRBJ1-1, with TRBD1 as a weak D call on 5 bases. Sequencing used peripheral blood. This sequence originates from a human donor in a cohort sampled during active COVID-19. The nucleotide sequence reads TGTGCCAGCAGTCAGGAGGGGTGGCGGACCACTGAAGCTTTCTTT. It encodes CASSQEGWRTTEAFF.